This TCR beta chain stems from a study of human T cells and chemical hapten exposure. CDR3 length equals 13 residues. Germline lookup yields CDR1 LNHDA and CDR2 SQIVND (reference sequence). The V gene lost 5 bases and the J gene lost 7 bases, with 14 bases spanning the gap. This clonotype came up many times. Its antigen is unknown. TCRdb passed the RACE reads through MiXCR, listing each CDR3 protein once. The sample carries 74,000 or so distinct CDR3 sequences, about 10% recorded once. General observations from the study: Unchanged with DPC sensitization were TCRs above 1 in 1000 frequency.

This sample's time point: patch test 1, 2 weeks after DPC sensitization. The treatment was: therapeutic diphenylcyclopropenone sensitization with weekly scalp DPC. V and J are TRBV19 and TRBJ1-2; D not resolved. The TCR originated in a woman aged 55-75 years with alopecia areata. Some clones in this sample may be carry-over from other donors' samples. Sequenced here: whole blood, sampled in connection with sensitization to the hapten diphenylcyclopropenone (DPC). In DNA form, the CDR3 reads TGTGCCAGTAGTGTTGCCCCCCAGGTTGGCTACACCTTC. It codes for CASSVAPQVGYTF. The whole variable domain, filled in from reference TRBV19 and TRBJ1-2, reads DGGITQSPKYLFRKEGQNVTLSCEQNLNHDAMYWYRQDPGQGLRLIYYSQIVNDFQKGDIAEGYSVSREKKESFPLTVTSAQKNPTAFYLCASSVAPQVGYTFGSGTRLTVV.